Sequencing of this T cell receptor (beta chain) was carried out in a study of T cells in Graves' hyperthyroidism and ophthalmopathy. This clonotype showed up many times. RNA transcripts were the template for amplifying TCR beta CDR3 regions. Researchers ran a first-round RT-PCR on the TCR CDR3 using the HTBI primer set. MiXCR, applied by TCRdb to the multiplex PCR reads, yields one record per CDR3 protein. The sample has approximately 600,000 distinct CDR3 sequences, roughly 14% seen once. Trimming cost V 5 bases and J 5 bases, with 18 bases left between them. The CDR3 spans 15 residues. Germline loops: CDR1 KGHSH, CDR2 LQKENI.

The chain joins TRBV18 to TRBJ2-5; D may match TRBD1 or TRBD2 (5 bases each). This TCR derives from a woman between 40 and 50 years old with Graves' ophthalmopathy. Sequencing used blood. The CDR3 sequence: CASSDFPGPEETQYF. Written as DNA, the CDR3 is TGTGCCAGCTCAGACTTCCCGGGACCGGAGGAGACCCAGTACTTC.